Listed below are T cell receptor beta chains from one sample, sequenced in a study of cytomegalovirus exposure and HLA in healthy donors. The method was immunoSEQ multiplex PCR; TCRdb's version includes in-frame clones alone and lacks a portion of them. The table for this sample gives approximately 180,000 clones. Sequencing input: PBMCs. The receptors were sampled from a man younger than 40 in good health and CMV-seronegative. CDR3s include the opening cysteine and the closing phenylalanine or tryptophan. The D gene is left open where the match is weak.

TRBV5-1	-	TRBJ1-1	TGCGCCAGCAGCTACAAAGGGGACACTGAAGCTTTCTTT	CASSYKGDTEAFF
TRBV9	-	TRBJ2-3	TGTGCCAGCGGGGCCACAGATACGCAGTATTTT	CASGATDTQYF
TRBV30	TRBD1	TRBJ1-1	TGTGCCTGGAGTCTATACCGGGACAGGCACACTGAAGCTTTCTTT	CAWSLYRDRHTEAFF
TRBV2	-	TRBJ2-1	TGTGCCAGCAGTGAAGTCGCGGGCACTTACAATGAGCAGTTCTTC	CASSEVAGTYNEQFF
TRBV11-2	-	TRBJ1-3	TGTGCCAGCAGCACCTTGGCCTCTGGAAACACCATATATTTT	CASSTLASGNTIYF
TRBV30	-	TRBJ1-1	TGTGCCTGGAACGGTGGTGGCAGGGTTTCGGAGTGGGCTTTCTTT	CAWNGGGRVSEWAFF
TRBV18	-	TRBJ2-2	TGTGCCAGCTCGCTAGGGGAGAACACCGGGGAGCTGTTTTTT	CASSLGENTGELFF
TRBV6-1	-	TRBJ1-5	TGTGCCAGCAGTGAAGATAGTGGAAGGCGGCAGCCCCAGCATTTT	CASSEDSGRRQPQHF
TRBV19	TRBD2	TRBJ2-6	TGTGCCAGCAGTGGACTAGCGGGGGACCCTGGGGCCAACGTCCTGACTTTC	CASSGLAGDPGANVLTF
TRBV10-1	-	TRBJ1-2	TGCGCCAGCAGTGAGTCGGGCAGCTATGGCTACACCTTC	CASSESGSYGYTF
TRBV6-5	-	TRBJ1-1	TGTGCCAGCAGTTACGGGTCAGGGAAGATGAACACTGAAGCTTTCTTT	CASSYGSGKMNTEAFF
TRBV25-1	-	TRBJ2-7	TGTGCCAGCAGTCCAGCGGGCCCTACCTACGAGCAGTACTTC	CASSPAGPTYEQYF
TRBV5-8	-	TRBJ2-6	TGTGCCAGCAGCTTCCGTCAGGACAGCTCTGGGGCCAACGTCCTGACTTTC	CASSFRQDSSGANVLTF
TRBV5-1	TRBD2	TRBJ2-2	TGCGCCAGCAGCTTGGGGCAGACTAGCGGGAACACCGGGGAGCTGTTTTTT	CASSLGQTSGNTGELFF
TRBV4-2	-	TRBJ1-5	TGTGCCAGCAGCCAAGATCTGGGAGTGGGGCAGCCCCAGCATTTT	CASSQDLGVGQPQHF
TRBV10-3	TRBD1	TRBJ1-5	TGTGCCACCGAGGGACAGGGGGAGCGTCAGCCCCAGCATTTT	CATEGQGERQPQHF
TRBV9	-	TRBJ1-2	TGTGCCAGCAGCGTGTGGACCGGGGGTCCCCCTACGGGCTACACCTTC	CASSVWTGGPPTGYTF
TRBV27	TRBD1	TRBJ1-5	TGTGCCAGCAGTCGCCGAGGGGACAGGGGCAATCAGCCCCAGCATTTT	CASSRRGDRGNQPQHF
TRBV5-4	TRBD2	TRBJ2-3	TGTGCCAGCAGCTTAAAACTAGCGGCGACAGATACGCAGTATTTT	CASSLKLAATDTQYF
TRBV7-2	-	TRBJ1-4	TGTGCCAGCAGCCTGACAGCCGCAACTAATGAAAAACTGTTTTTT	CASSLTAATNEKLFF
TRBV4-1	TRBD1	TRBJ1-2	TGCGCCAGCAGCCGAGGCGGACAGGGCGGTGGCTACACCTTC	CASSRGGQGGGYTF
TRBV5-4	TRBD2	TRBJ2-3	TGTGCCAGCAGCCGGACTAGCGGTAGCACAGATACGCAGTATTTT	CASSRTSGSTDTQYF
TRBV2	-	TRBJ2-5	TGTGCCAGCAGTGAGGCTAGCTCCGGATGGGTGGAGACCCAGTACTTC	CASSEASSGWVETQYF
TRBV5-1	TRBD1	TRBJ2-7	TGCGCCAGCAGCTTATACAGGGGGGAATACGAGCAGTACTTC	CASSLYRGEYEQYF
TRBV27	-	TRBJ2-2	TGTGCCAGCAGTTTAAAACCAGGGGTCCCCGGGGAGCTGTTTTTT	CASSLKPGVPGELFF
TRBV7-9	-	TRBJ2-7	TGTGCCAGCAGCTTTCCACGGGACAAATACGAGCAGTACTTC	CASSFPRDKYEQYF
TRBV4-2	TRBD1	TRBJ1-4	TGTGCCAGCAGCCAAGATCTTGGGACAGGGAGTGAAAAACTGTTTTTT	CASSQDLGTGSEKLFF
TRBV6-6	-	TRBJ1-3	TGTGCCAGCAGTCCCCTGGCAGGGAAAGGAAACACCATATATTTT	CASSPLAGKGNTIYF
TRBV11-3	-	TRBJ2-7	TGTGCCAGCAGCCCCCCTCAGGTGAAGGACGAGCAGTACTTC	CASSPPQVKDEQYF
TRBV7-2	-	TRBJ2-7	TGTGCCAGCAGCTTACCATCCTACGAGCAGTACTTC	CASSLPSYEQYF
TRBV15	-	TRBJ2-7	TGTGCCACCAGCCGAGGTTCTTTCGACAGGCCCGAGCAGTACTTC	CATSRGSFDRPEQYF
TRBV19	-	TRBJ2-7	TGTGCCAGTAGTATAGATAACAGGCCTACCATTGAGCAGTACTTC	CASSIDNRPTIEQYF
TRBV7-9	-	TRBJ2-1	TGTGCCAGCAGCCTCAGGGGGGACCGGAGCTCCTACAATGAGCAGTTCTTC	CASSLRGDRSSYNEQFF
TRBV7-9	-	TRBJ2-2	TGTGCCAGCAGCTTTATGTTGGGAGACACCGGGGAGCTGTTTTTT	CASSFMLGDTGELFF
TRBV5-5	-	TRBJ1-5	TGTGCCAGCAGCATTATAGATAGCAATCAGCCCCAGCATTTT	CASSIIDSNQPQHF
TRBV6-5	-	TRBJ2-1	TGTGCCAGCAGCACTCCATACAATGAGCAGTTCTTC	CASSTPYNEQFF
TRBV19	TRBD1	TRBJ1-1	TGTGCCACCCCTTCGGGACAGGGCACGAACACTGAAGCTTTCTTT	CATPSGQGTNTEAFF
TRBV5-8	-	TRBJ2-1	TGTGCCAGCAGCTCAGAGCATTTCGGGGGAGCGGATGAGCAGTTCTTC	CASSSEHFGGADEQFF
TRBV18	-	TRBJ1-4	TGTGCCAGCTCACCGCGGGAGGAGGAAAAACTGTTTTTT	CASSPREEEKLFF
TRBV6-4	-	TRBJ1-2	TGTGCCAGCAGAGCCCCCGGGAGACAAGGGGGCTACACCTTC	CASRAPGRQGGYTF
TRBV9	-	TRBJ2-2	TGTGCCAGCAGCCCTTCTGGGAGGGGGGACACCGGGGAGCTGTTTTTT	CASSPSGRGDTGELFF
TRBV28	TRBD1	TRBJ2-3	TGTGCCAGCAGTCCGGGACAGAACACAGATACGCAGTATTTT	CASSPGQNTDTQYF
TRBV28	-	TRBJ1-2	TGTGCCAGCAGCCAACCCGTAGAGGCTGGCTACACCTTC	CASSQPVEAGYTF
TRBV4-2	TRBD1	TRBJ1-4	TGTGCCAGCAGCCAACCGGGACAGAGTAATGAAAAACTGTTTTTT	CASSQPGQSNEKLFF
TRBV7-8	-	TRBJ1-5	TGTGCCAGCAGCCAGGACAGAAACAGCAATCAGCCCCAGCATTTT	CASSQDRNSNQPQHF
TRBV11-1	-	TRBJ2-5	TGTGCCAGCAGCGAAGAGGGGGGGCAAGGAGAGACCCAGTACTTC	CASSEEGGQGETQYF
TRBV15	-	TRBJ2-5	TGTGCCACCACCCCGGTTGGGCATACTGCCCAAGAGACCCAGTACTTC	CATTPVGHTAQETQYF